These 15 T cell receptor beta chains were sequenced from one sample in a study of shared clonotypes between healthy human individuals. Libraries were prepared by immunoSEQ multiplex PCR; TCRdb keeps only in-frame clonotypes and omits some of them. Of some 680,000 clones in the sample, less than 80% were seen once. The sequenced material came from memory CD4+ T cells sorted from blood. Subset defined: CD45RA-negative fraction. The receptors here all came from a woman under 40 in good health.

The chain joins TRBV6-5 to TRBJ2-7; tentatively, D is TRBD2 (6 bases). CDR3 length: 12 residues. Trimming cost V 5 bases and J 10 bases, with 15 bases left between them. Germline-derived CDR1 and CDR2 are MNHEY and SVGAGI. Written as DNA, the CDR3 is TGTGCCAGCAGTCTCACACGGGGGATCCAGTACTTC. This translates into CASSLTRGIQYF.

The chain links TRBV4-1 to TRBJ2-4, with D uncertain. This CDR3 region has 13 residues. Looked up from germline, CDR1 is MGHRA and CDR2 is YSYEKL. Trimming removed 4 bases from V and 5 bases from J, with 9 bases in between. CDR3 residues: CASSLNFENIQYF. The DNA for the CDR3 is TGCGCCAGCAGCCTAAACTTTGAAAACATTCAGTACTTC.

The chain uses TRBV25-1 and TRBJ1-4, with D perhaps TRBD1 (5 bases). CDR3 length equals 15 residues. Germline V gene lookup returns CDR1 MGHDK and CDR2 SYGVNS. With 2 bases removed from V and 6 bases from J, the gap between germline ends came to 13 bases. CDR3 residues: CASSEDGTVYEKLFF. The CDR3 region has the DNA TGTGCCAGCAGTGAAGACGGGACTGTTTATGAAAAACTGTTTTTT.

The gene calls are TRBV4-1 and TRBJ2-5; 14 bases agree with TRBD2. The CDR3 runs to 16 residues. V dropped 4 bases and J dropped 0; count of bases not matched to a gene: 1. Germline V gene data show CDR1 as MGHRA and CDR2 as YSYEKL. This chain's CDR3 is CASSPGLAGDQETQYF. CDR3 bases: TGCGCCAGCAGCCCGGGACTAGCGGGAGACCAAGAGACCCAGTACTTC.

The gene calls are TRBV28 and TRBJ1-1; no clear D gene. Trimming took off 3 bases at V and 6 bases at J, with 11 bases between the two ends. Per germline, CDR1 MDHEN and CDR2 SYDVKM. This CDR3 region has 13 residues. The DNA for the CDR3 is TGTGCCAGCAGTTTCGGGCCGGTCGCTGAAGCTTTCTTT. As protein: CASSFGPVAEAFF.

J is TRBJ2-7 and V is TRBV28; no clear D. From germline, CDR1 is MDHEN and CDR2 SYDVKM. The CDR3 loop spans 12 amino acids. V was cut by 6 bases and J by 3 bases, with 9 bases left in between. The CDR3 DNA reads TGTGCCAGCAGCTCTATGGGCTACGAGCAGTACTTC. Translation: CASSSMGYEQYF. Together with reference TRBV28 and TRBJ2-7, the CDR3 gives the full variable domain: DVKVTQSSRYLVKRTGEKVFLECVQDMDHENMFWYRQDPGLGLRLIYFSYDVKMKEKGDIPEGYSVSREKKERFSLILESASTNQTSMYLCASSSMGYEQYFGPGTRLTVT.

The chain uses TRBV19 and TRBJ2-7; D remains unclear. Deletions cut 3 bases from V and 6 bases from J, with 12 bases between. This CDR3 is 13 amino acids long. Germline V lookup: CDR1 LNHDA, CDR2 SQIVND (reference sequence). CDR3 protein: CASSMLSGFEQYF. CDR3 bases: TGTGCCAGTAGTATGCTCTCTGGATTCGAGCAGTACTTC.

This CDR3 is CASSSPGTSVSYEQYF. In nucleotides, the CDR3 is TGCGCCAGCAGCTCACCCGGGACTAGTGTTTCCTACGAGCAGTACTTC. This chain uses TRBV4-1 with TRBJ2-7, with 8 bases fitting TRBD2. The trim removed 5 bases at V and 1 base at J, leaving 10 bases unmatched. This CDR3 contains 16 residues. CDR1 is MGHRA, CDR2 YSYEKL, per germline.

The rearrangement links TRBV11-2 to TRBJ1-2, with 9 bases lining up with TRBD1. CDR3 length equals 14 residues. J was trimmed by 5 bases and V by 2 bases; bases with no gene match: 3. Germline V gene data show CDR1 as SGHAT and CDR2 as FQNNGV. The DNA for the CDR3 is TGTGCCAGCAGCTTACCACAGGGGGCTTATGGCTACACCTTC. This sequence encodes CASSLPQGAYGYTF. The full variable domain, rest sourced from reference TRBV11-2 and TRBJ1-2, is EAGVAQSPRYKIIEKRQSVAFWCNPISGHATLYWYQQILGQGPKLLIQFQNNGVVDDSQLPKDRFSAERLKGVDSTLKIQPAKLEDSAVYLCASSLPQGAYGYTFGSGTRLTVV.

This chain links TRBV9 with TRBJ2-5; 8 positions agree with TRBD2. The CDR3 extends over 14 amino acids. Trimming at V came to 4 bases and at J to 7 bases, leaving 9 bases not matched to a gene. CDR1 SGDLS and CDR2 YYNGEE come from the germline V gene. DNA for the CDR3: TGTGCCAGCAGCCGCTCGGGGGCGGGAGGGACCCAGTACTTC. Protein product: CASSRSGAGGTQYF.

The chain has TRBV10-2 and TRBJ1-5, with 10 bases aligning to TRBD1. CDR1 is WSHSY, CDR2 SAAADI, per germline. The CDR3 sequence is 15 residues long. The V segment lost 5 bases and the J segment 2 bases; nucleotides outside the gene matches: 3. The CDR3 here is CASSQDRGGNQPQHF. The CDR3 coding sequence is TGCGCCAGCAGTCAGGACAGGGGGGGCAATCAGCCCCAGCATTTT.

This chain joins TRBV11-2 and TRBJ2-3, with D hard to call. Trimming shortened V by 2 bases and J by 0 bases, and 6 bases separated the two germline ends. The CDR3 covers 14 residues. Germline CDR1 SGHAT, CDR2 FQNNGV. In DNA, the CDR3 is TGTGCCAGCAGCTTAACTGACAGCACAGATACGCAGTATTTT. It specifies CASSLTDSTDTQYF.

The chain uses TRBV10-1 and TRBJ1-2; D perhaps matches TRBD1 (5 bases). Germline values: CDR1 WNHNN, CDR2 SYGVQD (reference sequence). This CDR3 contains 13 residues. V was clipped by 6 bases and J by 4 bases, with 12 bases between them. CDR3 in amino acids: CASSDSLFYGYTF. The CDR3 nucleotides read TGCGCCAGCAGCGACAGTTTATTCTATGGCTACACCTTC.

This chain joins TRBV28 and TRBJ2-3; 8 bases match TRBD1. CDR3 length: 13 amino acids. Trimming took 5 bases from V and 6 from J; bases not matched to a gene: 4. CDR1 MDHEN and CDR2 SYDVKM come from the germline V gene. This CDR3 reads CASSRRGPDTQYF. DNA for the CDR3: TGTGCCAGCAGTCGCAGGGGGCCGGATACGCAGTATTTT.

This clone was recorded a few times. This rearrangement joins TRBV29-1 to TRBJ2-5, with a weak D call TRBD2 (6 bases). Germline loops: CDR1 SQVTM, CDR2 ANQGSEA. Trimming removed 4 bases at V and 5 bases at J, with 14 bases between. The CDR3 runs to 13 residues. CDR3: CSVGGTGLETQYF. DNA for the CDR3: TGCAGCGTTGGAGGGACTGGGCTGGAGACCCAGTACTTC.